Below are 29 T cell receptor beta chains sequenced from a single sample in a study of blood T cell repertoires in COVID-19. The repertoire was sequenced with immunoSEQ multiplex PCR; TCRdb's copy has only in-frame clones and lacks some. The profile shows some 330,000 clones, around 87% of them singletons. The sequenced sample was PBMCs or T cells enriched from blood (not recorded which). The receptors come from a man aged 40-55 years in a cohort exposed to, infected with or recovered from COVID-19 (not recorded which).

The chain employs TRBV3-1 (or the pseudogene TRBV3-2) and TRBJ2-6; 10 positions match TRBD1. V dropped 0 bases and J dropped 0; count of bases not matched to a gene: 5. Germline-derived CDR1 and CDR2 are LGHDT and YNNKEL (reference sequence). The length of the CDR3 is 19 residues. The CDR3 region is CASSQETTGGFSGANVLTF. In DNA form, the CDR3 reads TGTGCCAGCAGCCAAGAGACGACAGGGGGCTTCTCTGGGGCCAACGTCCTGACTTTC.

This chain joins TRBV25-1 and TRBJ2-7, with D possibly matching TRBD2 (5 bases). Germline V gives CDR1 MGHDK, CDR2 SYGVNS. Trimming left V 0 bases short and J 5 bases short, with 8 bases between. The CDR3 is made up of 13 amino acids. Here the CDR3 DNA reads TGTGCCAGCAGTGAATATTCGGGAAACGAGCAGTACTTC. Amino acid sequence: CASSEYSGNEQYF.

The chain combines TRBV30 with TRBJ2-3; D call uncertain. CDR3 length equals 12 residues. Germline V gives CDR1 GTSNPN, CDR2 SVGIG (reference sequence). Trimming took 2 bases from V and 6 from J, leaving 9 bases between them. The CDR3 DNA is TGTGCCTGGAGTCCGACTGCCGATACGCAGTATTTT. Translating it yields CAWSPTADTQYF.

The chain couples TRBV29-1 to TRBJ1-2; TRBD1 matches 9 bases. The CDR3 contains 15 residues. The V gene end was trimmed by 2 bases and the J gene end by 7 bases; junction bases not matched to a gene: 11. Germline V gives CDR1 SQVTM, CDR2 ANQGSEA. CDR3 sequence: CSVELTGGGRSGYTF. Written as DNA, the CDR3 is TGCAGCGTTGAATTGACAGGGGGTGGAAGGAGTGGCTACACCTTC.

This sequence joins TRBV27 and TRBJ1-1; 8 bases agree with TRBD1. V lost 4 bases to trimming and J lost 3 bases; unmatched junction nucleotides: 4. Germline assignment: CDR1 MNHEY and CDR2 SMNVEV (reference sequence). This CDR3 region has 14 residues. The CDR3 DNA reads as TGTGCCAGCAGTTCTCAGGGGGCGCACACTGAAGCTTTCTTT. Its protein is CASSSQGAHTEAFF.

The rearrangement uses TRBV6-5 and TRBJ2-7; a possible D gene is TRBD1 (6 bases). CDR1 and CDR2 (germline): MNHEY, SVGAGI. The CDR3 is 12 residues long. Trimming removed 10 bases at V and 6 bases at J, with 16 bases between. CDR3 region: CATRKQGSEQYF. CDR3 sequence (DNA): TGTGCCACCCGAAAACAGGGAAGCGAGCAGTACTTC.

This rearrangement joins TRBV7-9 to TRBJ2-3, with D maybe TRBD2 (7 bases). Between the trimmed V and J ends, which lost 8 bases and 14 bases, there was a span of 23 bases. The CDR3 is made up of 13 amino acids. The germline CDR1 and CDR2 sequences are SEHNR and FQNEAQ (reference sequence). Here the CDR3 reads CASRGASTMKGYF. The CDR3 nucleotides are TGTGCCAGCCGGGGGGCTAGCACCATGAAGGGGTATTTT. Full variable domain (remainder filled in from reference TRBV7-9 and TRBJ2-3): DTGVSQNPRHKITKRGQNVTFRCDPISEHNRLYWYRQTLGQGPEFLTYFQNEAQLEKSRLLSDRFSAERPKGSFSTLEIQRTEQGDSAMYLCASRGASTMKGYFGPGTRLTVL.

This rearrangement joins TRBV3-1 (or the pseudogene TRBV3-2) to TRBJ2-1; 9 nucleotides line up with TRBD2. This CDR3 contains 15 residues. CDR1 is LGHDT and CDR2 is YNNKEL in the germline V gene (reference sequence). With 3 bases clipped from V and 6 bases from J, the junction kept 6 bases outside the gene matches. The CDR3 here is CASSHLAGLSNEQFF. The CDR3 nucleotides read TGTGCCAGCAGCCACCTAGCGGGACTAAGCAATGAGCAGTTCTTC.

This clone was picked up a small number of times. The sample carries other DNA sequences with the same CDR3. The chain couples TRBV3-1 (or the pseudogene TRBV3-2) to TRBJ1-2, with 8 bases that match TRBD1. Looked up from germline, CDR1 is LGHDT and CDR2 is YNNKEL (reference sequence). There are 15 residues in the CDR3. The junction had 5 bases not matched to a gene; V was cut back by 1 base and J by 4 bases. This CDR3 reads CASSQGNRGVYGYTF. CDR3 nucleotides: TGTGCCAGCAGCCAAGGGAACAGGGGGGTCTATGGCTACACCTTC.

This rearrangement joins TRBV6-1 to TRBJ1-4; weak D call: TRBD1 (6 bases). Germline assignment: CDR1 MNHNS and CDR2 SASEGT. CDR3 size: 16 residues. With 4 bases removed from V and 4 bases from J, the gap between germline ends came to 16 bases. CDR3 residues: CASSGNPTGYNEKLFF. The CDR3 DNA sequence: TGTGCCAGCAGTGGAAACCCTACAGGGTATAATGAAAAACTGTTTTTT.

The genes are TRBV19 and TRBJ2-7; D call uncertain. Germline V gene data show CDR1 as LNHDA and CDR2 as SQIVND (reference sequence). The CDR3 covers 15 residues. Trimming removed 5 bases from V and 0 bases from J, with 14 bases in between. The CDR3 is CASSFSPVSSYEQYF. The DNA for the CDR3 is TGTGCCAGTAGTTTTAGCCCGGTAAGCTCCTACGAGCAGTACTTC. Filled out from reference TRBV19 and TRBJ2-7, the complete variable domain reads DGGITQSPKYLFRKEGQNVTLSCEQNLNHDAMYWYRQDPGQGLRLIYYSQIVNDFQKGDIAEGYSVSREKKESFPLTVTSAQKNPTAFYLCASSFSPVSSYEQYFGPGTRLTVT.

This clone was detected once. The chain joins TRBV5-1 to TRBJ2-5; 7 nucleotides match TRBD1. Germline trimming cut 5 bases from V and 3 bases from J; bases unmatched to any gene: 4. CDR3 length equals 13 residues. CDR1 is SGHRS and CDR2 is YFSETQ in the germline V gene. The CDR3 nucleotides are TGCGCCAGCAGAACGGACAGGAAAGAGACCCAGTACTTC. This encodes CASRTDRKETQYF.

This clone was recorded only once. The genes are TRBV30 and TRBJ2-5; TRBD2 is a possible D gene (7 bases). Germline CDR1 is GTSNPN and CDR2 is SVGIG (reference sequence). CDR3 size: 14 residues. The V gene lost 3 bases and the J gene lost 5 bases, with 16 bases spanning the gap. The CDR3 sequence is CAWSWPRGRETQYF. The CDR3 DNA sequence: TGTGCCTGGAGCTGGCCGCGGGGGCGGGAGACCCAGTACTTC. The full variable domain, rest sourced from reference TRBV30 and TRBJ2-5, is SQTIHQWPATLVQPVGSPLSLECTVEGTSNPNLYWYRQAAGRGLQLLFYSVGIGQISSEVPQNLSASRPQDRQFILSSKKLLLSDSGFYLCAWSWPRGRETQYFGPGTRLLVL.

This chain links TRBV18 with TRBJ2-7; 10 bases are a match to TRBD2. Looked up from germline, CDR1 is KGHSH and CDR2 is LQKENI. J gave up 6 bases and V 2 bases, and 4 bases lay outside the gene matches. CDR3 size: 14 residues. CDR3: CASSPVLAGAEQYF. CDR3 nucleotides: TGTGCCAGCTCACCAGTTCTAGCGGGAGCCGAGCAGTACTTC.

The rearrangement uses TRBV6-5 and TRBJ1-4, with 12 positions matching TRBD1. V lost 6 bases, J lost 6 bases, and 5 bases stayed unmatched. Germline CDR1 MNHEY, CDR2 SVGAGI. There are 15 residues in the CDR3. CDR3 nucleotide sequence: TGTGCCAGCAGACGGGACAGGGGGCGCGATGAAAAACTGTTTTTT. Translating gives CASRRDRGRDEKLFF.

The chain couples TRBV24-1 to TRBJ2-3; TRBD1 matches at 9 bases. CDR1 is KGHDR, CDR2 SFDVKD, per germline. Trimming took 3 bases from V and 2 from J; bases not matched to a gene: 5. The CDR3 sequence is 16 residues long. CDR3 nucleotide sequence: TGTGCCACCAGTGATCCAGGGACAGGGTCCACAGATACGCAGTATTTT. Protein sequence: CATSDPGTGSTDTQYF.

The V and J genes are TRBV9 and TRBJ2-1; 8 bases match TRBD2. Germline trimming cut 0 bases from V and 6 bases from J; bases unmatched to any gene: 2. The CDR3 is 14 residues long. Per the germline V gene, CDR1 is SGDLS and CDR2 is YYNGEE. CDR3 in DNA: TGTGCCAGCAGCGTAGCCGGGACTAGCAATGAGCAGTTCTTC. It specifies CASSVAGTSNEQFF.

J is TRBJ1-4 and V is TRBV19; 8 nucleotides line up with TRBD1. The V gene's germline CDR1 is LNHDA and CDR2 SQIVND (reference sequence). V was clipped by 4 bases and J by 8 bases; unmatched bases: 6. This CDR3 has 14 amino acids. CDR3 sequence: CASSTYRGEEKLFF. DNA of the CDR3: TGTGCCAGTAGTACCTACAGGGGGGAGGAAAAACTGTTTTTT.

J is TRBJ1-5 and V is TRBV5-1; 7 bases match TRBD1. Germline V lookup: CDR1 SGHRS, CDR2 YFSETQ. J lost 4 bases, V lost 2 bases, and 3 bases had no gene match. This CDR3 has 14 amino acids. The CDR3 loop reads CASSFTGDNQPQHF. The CDR3 coding sequence is TGCGCCAGCAGCTTTACAGGGGATAATCAGCCCCAGCATTTT.

As concerns this clone: Distinct nucleotide sequences in the sample also encode this CDR3. The chain is built from TRBV5-1 and TRBJ2-5; TRBD2 is a possible D gene (5 bases). Trimming stripped 7 bases from V and 2 bases from J, with 12 bases between. This CDR3 has 13 residues. Germline V gene data show CDR1 as SGHRS and CDR2 as YFSETQ. The CDR3 bases are TGCGCCAGCCGGTTGAGCGGACAAGAGACCCAGTACTTC. Residues: CASRLSGQETQYF.

The chain uses TRBV28 and TRBJ2-7; 7 bases fit TRBD1. The germline V gene encodes CDR1 MDHEN and CDR2 SYDVKM. V lost 6 bases to trimming and J lost 4 bases; unmatched junction nucleotides: 6. The CDR3 spans 13 residues. The CDR3 loop is CASRSQGVYEQYF. The CDR3 bases are TGTGCCAGCAGATCCCAGGGGGTATACGAGCAGTACTTC.

The CDR3, as DNA: TGTGCCAGCGCGTCCTCCTACGAGCAGTACTTC. Translating gives CASASSYEQYF. The chain couples TRBV28 to TRBJ2-7; no definite D call. V lost 8 bases and J lost 0, with 5 bases in between. The germline V gene encodes CDR1 MDHEN and CDR2 SYDVKM. The CDR3 totals 11 residues.

This chain links TRBV3-1 (or the pseudogene TRBV3-2) with TRBJ2-1; 12 bases agree with TRBD2. Looked up from germline, CDR1 is LGHDT and CDR2 is YNNKEL (reference sequence). The CDR3 consists of 14 residues. The V and J ends lost 6 bases and 7 bases, in that order; junction bases with no gene match: 4. CDR3 sequence (DNA): TGTGCCAGCAGGACACTAGCGGGAGGAAATGAGCAGTTCTTC. This translates into CASRTLAGGNEQFF.

The chain combines TRBV28 with TRBJ1-5; 9 bases are a match to TRBD1. The J segment lost 5 bases and the V segment lost 9 bases, leaving 8 bases of the junction unmatched. CDR1 is MDHEN and CDR2 is SYDVKM in the germline V gene. The CDR3 covers 14 residues. CDR3 bases: TGTGCCAGTAATTATGGGACAGGGTATCAGCCCCAGCATTTT. It yields the protein CASNYGTGYQPQHF.

This clone was detected only a few times. The DNA for the CDR3 is TGTGCCAGCAGCCCACTAACAGGGTATGGGAACACTGAAGCTTTCTTT. This gives the protein CASSPLTGYGNTEAFF. The V and J genes are TRBV14 and TRBJ1-1; perhaps TRBD1 as D (6 bases). Germline CDR1 reads SGHDN; CDR2 reads FVKESK. Trimming removed 4 bases at V and 1 base at J, with 16 bases between. The CDR3 length is 16 residues.

V usage is TRBV28 and J usage is TRBJ1-2; the match to TRBD1 covers 8 bases. Trimming cost V 3 bases and J 5 bases; bases outside gene matches: 8. The CDR3 sequence is 15 residues long. Per the germline V gene, CDR1 is MDHEN and CDR2 is SYDVKM. The CDR3, as DNA: TGTGCCAGCAGTTTGGGACAGGAATACGAGTATGGCTACACCTTC. Translated: CASSLGQEYEYGYTF.

In its sample, this clone was seen once. The gene calls are TRBV4-1 and TRBJ2-3; unclear D gene. CDR1 is MGHRA and CDR2 is YSYEKL in the germline V gene. Deletions cut 0 bases from V and 5 bases from J, with 6 bases between. This CDR3 spans 13 amino acids. The DNA of the CDR3 is TGCGCCAGCAGCCAAGACCCCCAAGATACGCAGTATTTT. Translation gives CASSQDPQDTQYF.

V usage is TRBV30 and J usage is TRBJ1-5, with D unresolved. Germline V gene lookup returns CDR1 GTSNPN and CDR2 SVGIG (reference sequence). The CDR3 is 15 residues long. Deletions cut 0 bases from V and 7 bases from J, with 16 bases between. As DNA, the CDR3 is TGTGCCTGGAGTGTAGGGTCCGGGAGCAGACAGCCCCAGCATTTT. Its protein is CAWSVGSGSRQPQHF. Full variable domain (missing parts from reference TRBV30 and TRBJ1-5): SQTIHQWPATLVQPVGSPLSLECTVEGTSNPNLYWYRQAAGRGLQLLFYSVGIGQISSEVPQNLSASRPQDRQFILSSKKLLLSDSGFYLCAWSVGSGSRQPQHFGDGTRLSIL.

This chain links TRBV14 with TRBJ1-4; 8 nucleotides match TRBD1. V trimming: 1 base; J trimming: 7 bases; junction bases outside the gene matches: 2. CDR3 length equals 14 residues. The germline V gene encodes CDR1 SGHDN and CDR2 FVKESK. The CDR3 loop is CASSQAGGSEKLFF. The CDR3 nucleotides read TGTGCCAGCAGCCAAGCAGGGGGCAGTGAAAAACTGTTTTTT.